This T cell receptor beta chain was profiled in a study of blood T cell repertoires in COVID-19. Looking at the study overall: COVID-19 samples collected from the United States, Italy and Spain covered acute and convalescent phases. Sample material is recorded as cDNA or gDNA derived from T cells, B-cell-depleted T cells, or PBMCs.

CDR1 is MDHEN, CDR2 SYDVKM, per germline. V gave up 6 bases and J gave up 0 bases, with 11 bases separating them. The CDR3 runs 15 residues. Under the authors' procedure: Estimation of nucleated cell counts relied on the amplification of reference gene primers. The repertoire was sequenced with immunoSEQ multiplex PCR; TCRdb's copy has only in-frame clones and lacks some. D and trimming were read from the DNA, whereas the V and J calls and clone size are those reported in that table. The repertoire has hundreds of thousands of clones, around 87% of them found once; the top ten carry roughly 1%. Seattle patients were enrolled while actively infected and followed longitudinally.

The clonotype was recovered from a middle-aged woman with COVID-19, enrolled during active disease. The chain uses TRBV28 and TRBJ2-2; the D gene is possibly TRBD1 (6 bases). Material for sequencing was peripheral blood. CDR3 amino acids: CASSRYRANTGELFF. The CDR3 DNA reads as TGTGCCAGCAGCCGTTACAGGGCGAACACCGGGGAGCTGTTTTTT.